This TCR beta chain was recorded in a study of cytomegalovirus exposure and HLA in healthy donors. The CDR3 totals 13 residues. Germline lookup yields CDR1 SGHRS and CDR2 YFSETQ. The trim removed 6 bases at V and 7 bases at J, leaving 6 bases unmatched. Both 60 Vbeta primers and 13 Jbeta primers went into the PCR. Sequenced by immunoSEQ multiplex PCR; TCRdb stores in-frame clones only, minus some. The data show approximately 200,000 clones, 65% to 85% seen once. Sequences were obtained from PBMCs. The chain is built from TRBV5-1 and TRBJ2-2, with 7 bases fitting TRBD1. This sequence was found in a woman aged 18-35 years in good health and CMV-seronegative. CDR3 DNA: TGCGCCAGCACTAGACAGGGTGGCGGGGAGCTGTTTTTT. It is translated as CASTRQGGGELFF. Combining the CDR3 with reference TRBV5-1 and TRBJ2-2 gives the whole variable domain KAGVTQTPRYLIKTRGQQVTLSCSPISGHRSVSWYQQTPGQGLQFLFEYFSETQRNKGNFPGRFSGRQFSNSRSEMNVSTLELGDSALYLCASTRQGGGELFFGEGSRLTVL.